This T cell receptor beta chain comes out of a study of T cell repertoires in cytomegalovirus infection. Background on the study: In public TCR beta signatures, there were indications of both CMV infection and matching HLA type.

The CDR3 length is 15 residues. Germline loops: CDR1 WSHSY, CDR2 SAAADI. Unmatched junction bases numbered 9, after V lost 6 bases and J lost 4 bases. This clonotype was seen ten or more times. TCRdb passed the reads through MiXCR, listing each CDR3 protein once. The repertoire has roughly 230,000 distinct CDR3 sequences, around 6.2% of them found once; the top ten carry less than 7.5%. The sequence derives from a human donor in good health (CMV status not recorded). Some clones in this sample may be carry-over from other donors' samples. The specimen was PBMCs. V and J are TRBV10-2 and TRBJ2-5; 9 bases match TRBD2. The CDR3 spells CASRDGLANGETQYF. The DNA for the CDR3 is TGCGCCAGCAGGGACGGACTAGCGAATGGAGAGACCCAGTACTTC.